This TCR beta chain came from a study of blood T cell repertoires in COVID-19. Study overall: Samples came from the United States, Italy and Spain, spanning acute and convalescent COVID-19. The cDNA or gDNA used as material had been derived from T cells, B-cell-depleted T cells, or PBMCs.

The study drew participants aged about 18 to 89 years from roughly 25 US areas. Germline V CDR1 and CDR2: LNHDA, SQIVND (reference sequence). CDR3 length: 15 amino acids. V was clipped by 5 bases and J by 3 bases; unmatched bases: 3. Measured with immunoSEQ multiplex PCR; TCRdb has only the in-frame clones, and not every one. Of about 270,000 clones detected, more than 80% appear once; the ten largest clones hold about 4%. Sequencing input: PBMCs or T cells enriched from blood (not recorded which). This clonotype originated in a woman in her 30s with acute COVID-19. The chain has TRBV19 and TRBJ2-2; 10 bases agree with TRBD2. The CDR3 DNA reads TGTGCCAGTAGTCCTAGCGGGAGTTACACCGGGGAGCTGTTTTTT. As protein: CASSPSGSYTGELFF.